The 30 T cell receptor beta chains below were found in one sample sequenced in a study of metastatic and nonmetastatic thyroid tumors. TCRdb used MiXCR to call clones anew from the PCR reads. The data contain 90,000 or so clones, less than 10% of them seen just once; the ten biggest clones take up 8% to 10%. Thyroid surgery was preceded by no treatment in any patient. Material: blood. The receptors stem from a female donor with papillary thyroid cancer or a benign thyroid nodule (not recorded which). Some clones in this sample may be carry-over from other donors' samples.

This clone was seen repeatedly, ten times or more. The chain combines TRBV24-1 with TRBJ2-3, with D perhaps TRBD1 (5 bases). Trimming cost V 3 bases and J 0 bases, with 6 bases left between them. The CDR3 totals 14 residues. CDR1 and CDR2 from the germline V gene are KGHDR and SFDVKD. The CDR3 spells CATSDRGSTDTQYF. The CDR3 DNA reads TGTGCCACCAGTGATAGGGGTAGCACAGATACGCAGTATTTT.

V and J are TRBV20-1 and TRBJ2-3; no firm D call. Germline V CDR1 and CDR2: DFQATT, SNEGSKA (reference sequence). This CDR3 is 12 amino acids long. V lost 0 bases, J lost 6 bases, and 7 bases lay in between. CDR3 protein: CSARDSGDTQYF. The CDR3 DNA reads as TGCAGTGCTAGAGACTCCGGGGATACGCAGTATTTT.

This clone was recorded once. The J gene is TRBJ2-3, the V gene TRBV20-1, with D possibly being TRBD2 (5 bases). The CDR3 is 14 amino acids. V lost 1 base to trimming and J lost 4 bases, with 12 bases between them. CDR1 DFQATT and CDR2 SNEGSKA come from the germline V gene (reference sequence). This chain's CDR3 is CSARVRAGADTQYF. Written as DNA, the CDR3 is TGCAGTGCTAGAGTCCGGGCCGGGGCAGATACGCAGTATTTT.

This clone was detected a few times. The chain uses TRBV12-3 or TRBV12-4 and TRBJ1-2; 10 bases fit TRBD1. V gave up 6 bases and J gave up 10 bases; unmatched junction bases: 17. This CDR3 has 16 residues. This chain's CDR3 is CASRGRPGQGRGVYTF. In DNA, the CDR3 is TGTGCCAGCAGGGGCCGTCCGGGACAGGGGAGGGGTGTCTACACCTTC.

CDR3 bases: TGTGCTAGTGGTTTGGCACCAAGGTTATCTGTAACAGGGGTATTAGGAACAGATACGCAGTATTTT. The encoded protein is CASGLAPRLSVTGVLGTDTQYF. The chain links TRBV12-5 to TRBJ2-3; the match to TRBD1 covers 7 bases. CDR3 length: 22 amino acids. Looked up from germline, CDR1 is LGHNT and CDR2 is FRNRAP. Losses at the gene ends were 1 base for V and 3 bases for J; bases not matched to a gene: 25.

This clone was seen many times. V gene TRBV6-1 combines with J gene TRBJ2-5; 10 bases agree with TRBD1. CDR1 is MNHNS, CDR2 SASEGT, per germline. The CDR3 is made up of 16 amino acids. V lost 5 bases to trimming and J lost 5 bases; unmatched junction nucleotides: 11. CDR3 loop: CASSKQPGQGFETQYF. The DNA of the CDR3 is TGTGCCAGCAGTAAGCAACCGGGACAGGGGTTCGAGACCCAGTACTTC.

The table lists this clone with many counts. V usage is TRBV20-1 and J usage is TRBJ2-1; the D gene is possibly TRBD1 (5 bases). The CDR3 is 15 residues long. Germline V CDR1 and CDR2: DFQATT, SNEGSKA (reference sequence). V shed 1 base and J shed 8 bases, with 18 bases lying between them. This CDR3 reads CSARGGHNNIYEQFF. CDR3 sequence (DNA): TGCAGTGCTAGAGGAGGACATAATAATATTTATGAGCAGTTCTTC.

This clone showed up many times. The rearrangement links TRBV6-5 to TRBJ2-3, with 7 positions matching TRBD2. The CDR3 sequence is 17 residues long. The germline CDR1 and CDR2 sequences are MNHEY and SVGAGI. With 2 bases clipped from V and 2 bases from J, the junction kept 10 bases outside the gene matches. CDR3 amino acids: CASSYGSGGPSTDTQYF. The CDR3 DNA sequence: TGTGCCAGCAGTTACGGTTCGGGGGGTCCATCCACAGATACGCAGTATTTT.

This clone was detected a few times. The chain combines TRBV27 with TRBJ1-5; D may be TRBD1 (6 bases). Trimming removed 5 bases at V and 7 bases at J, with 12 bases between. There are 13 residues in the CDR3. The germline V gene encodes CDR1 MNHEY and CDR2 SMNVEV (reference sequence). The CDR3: CASSLAGVQPQHF. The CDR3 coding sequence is TGTGCCAGCAGTCTTGCAGGGGTACAGCCCCAGCATTTT.

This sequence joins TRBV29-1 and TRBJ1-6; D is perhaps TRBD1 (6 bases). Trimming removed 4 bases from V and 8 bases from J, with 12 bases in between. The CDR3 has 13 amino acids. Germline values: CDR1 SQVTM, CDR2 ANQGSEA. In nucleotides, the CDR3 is TGCAGCGTTGGGGGGGGGGCTGATTCACCCCTCCACTTT. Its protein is CSVGGGADSPLHF.

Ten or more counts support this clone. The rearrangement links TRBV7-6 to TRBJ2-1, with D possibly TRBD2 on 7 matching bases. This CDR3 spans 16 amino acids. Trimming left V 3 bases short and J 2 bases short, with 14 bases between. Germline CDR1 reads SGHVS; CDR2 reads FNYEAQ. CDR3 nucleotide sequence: TGTGCCAGCAGCTTGCGGATAGGGGGGGCCTACAATGAGCAGTTCTTC. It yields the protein CASSLRIGGAYNEQFF.

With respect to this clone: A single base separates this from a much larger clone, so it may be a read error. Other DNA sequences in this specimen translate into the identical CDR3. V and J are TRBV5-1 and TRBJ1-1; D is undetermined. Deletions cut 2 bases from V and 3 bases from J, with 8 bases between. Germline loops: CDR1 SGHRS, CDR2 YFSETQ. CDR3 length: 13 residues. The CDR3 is CASSLGSHTEAFF. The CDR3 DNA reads TGCGCCAGCAGCTTAGGCAGCCACACTGAAGCTTTCTTT.

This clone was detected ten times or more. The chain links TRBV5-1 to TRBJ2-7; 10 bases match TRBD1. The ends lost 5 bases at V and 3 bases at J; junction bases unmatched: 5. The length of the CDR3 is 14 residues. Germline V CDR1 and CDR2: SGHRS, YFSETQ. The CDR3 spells CASRVDRGFYEQYF. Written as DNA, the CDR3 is TGCGCCAGCAGGGTGGACAGGGGGTTCTACGAGCAGTACTTC.

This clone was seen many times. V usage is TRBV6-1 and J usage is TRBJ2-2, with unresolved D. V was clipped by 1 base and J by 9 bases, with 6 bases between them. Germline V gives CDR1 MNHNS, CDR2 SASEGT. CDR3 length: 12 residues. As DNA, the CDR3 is TGTGCCAGCAGTGAAGTCAGGTGGGAGCTGTTTTTT. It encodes CASSEVRWELFF.

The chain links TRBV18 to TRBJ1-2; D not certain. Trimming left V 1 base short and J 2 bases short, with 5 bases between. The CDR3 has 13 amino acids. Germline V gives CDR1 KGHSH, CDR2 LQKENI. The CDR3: CASSPRENYGYTF. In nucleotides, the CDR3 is TGTGCCAGCTCACCACGGGAGAACTATGGCTACACCTTC.

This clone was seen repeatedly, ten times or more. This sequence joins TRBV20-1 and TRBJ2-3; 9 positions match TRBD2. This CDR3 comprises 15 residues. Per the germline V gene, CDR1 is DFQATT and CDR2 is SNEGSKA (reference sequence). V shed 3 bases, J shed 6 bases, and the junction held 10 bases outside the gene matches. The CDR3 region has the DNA TGCAGTGCTAGGGATCTAGCGGGGTTGGCGGATACGCAGTATTTT. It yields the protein CSARDLAGLADTQYF.

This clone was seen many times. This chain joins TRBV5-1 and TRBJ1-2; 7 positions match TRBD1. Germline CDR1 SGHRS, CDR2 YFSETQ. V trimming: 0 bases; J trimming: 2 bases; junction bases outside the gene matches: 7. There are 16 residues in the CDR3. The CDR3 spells CASSLGSGGANYGYTF. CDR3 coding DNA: TGCGCCAGCAGCTTGGGGTCAGGGGGGGCGAACTATGGCTACACCTTC.

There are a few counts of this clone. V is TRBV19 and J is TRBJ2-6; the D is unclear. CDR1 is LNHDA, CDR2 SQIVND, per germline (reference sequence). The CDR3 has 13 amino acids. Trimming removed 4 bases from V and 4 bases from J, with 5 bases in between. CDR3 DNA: TGTGCCAGTAGTAATCTGGGGGCCAACGTCCTGACTTTC. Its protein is CASSNLGANVLTF.

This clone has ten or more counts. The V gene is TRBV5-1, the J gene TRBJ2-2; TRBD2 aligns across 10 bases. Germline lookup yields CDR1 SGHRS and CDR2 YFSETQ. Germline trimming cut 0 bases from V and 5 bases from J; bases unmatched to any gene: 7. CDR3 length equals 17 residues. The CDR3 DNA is TGCGCCAGCAGCTTGGCCTCTAGCGGGGGCCATACCGGGGAGCTGTTTTTT. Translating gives CASSLASSGGHTGELFF.

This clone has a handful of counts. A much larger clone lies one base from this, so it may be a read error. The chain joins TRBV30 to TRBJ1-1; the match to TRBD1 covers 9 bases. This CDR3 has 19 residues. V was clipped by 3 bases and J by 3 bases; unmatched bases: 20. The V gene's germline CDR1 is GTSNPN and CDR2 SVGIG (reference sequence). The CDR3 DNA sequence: TGTGCCTGGAGCAGTCAAACAGGGGGCATGGGGGAGTTATACACTGAAGCTTTCTTT. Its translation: CAWSSQTGGMGELYTEAFF.

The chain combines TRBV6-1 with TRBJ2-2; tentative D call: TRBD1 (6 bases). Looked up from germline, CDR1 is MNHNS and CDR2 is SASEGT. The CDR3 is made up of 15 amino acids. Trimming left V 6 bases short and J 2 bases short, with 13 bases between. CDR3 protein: CASSARGRNTGELFF. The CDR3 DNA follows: TGTGCCAGCAGCGCCAGGGGCCGTAACACCGGGGAGCTGTTTTTT.

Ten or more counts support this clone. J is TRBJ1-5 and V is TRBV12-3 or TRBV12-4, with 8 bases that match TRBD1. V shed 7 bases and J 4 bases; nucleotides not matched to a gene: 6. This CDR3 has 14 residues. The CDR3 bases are TGTGCCAGCACGCGACAGGGGAGGAATCAGCCCCAGCATTTT. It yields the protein CASTRQGRNQPQHF.

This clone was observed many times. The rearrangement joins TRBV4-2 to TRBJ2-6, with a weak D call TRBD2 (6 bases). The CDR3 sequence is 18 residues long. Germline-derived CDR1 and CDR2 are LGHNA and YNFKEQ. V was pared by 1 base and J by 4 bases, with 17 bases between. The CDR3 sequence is CASSQGRVTSFGANVLTF. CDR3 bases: TGTGCCAGCAGCCAAGGAAGAGTTACTAGCTTCGGGGCCAACGTCCTGACTTTC.

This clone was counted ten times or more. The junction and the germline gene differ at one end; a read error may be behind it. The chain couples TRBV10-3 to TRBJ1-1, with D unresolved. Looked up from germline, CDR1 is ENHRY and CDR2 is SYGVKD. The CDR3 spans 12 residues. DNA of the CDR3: TGTGCCATCAGTCAGTCGAACACTGAAGCTTTCTTT. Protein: CAISQSNTEAFF.

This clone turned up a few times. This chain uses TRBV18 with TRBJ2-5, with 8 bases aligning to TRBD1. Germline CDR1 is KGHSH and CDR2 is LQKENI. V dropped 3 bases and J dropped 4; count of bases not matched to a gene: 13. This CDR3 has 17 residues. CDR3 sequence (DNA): TGTGCCAGCTCACCTCCGGTGGACAGGGTGGATCGAGAGACCCAGTACTTC. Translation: CASSPPVDRVDRETQYF.

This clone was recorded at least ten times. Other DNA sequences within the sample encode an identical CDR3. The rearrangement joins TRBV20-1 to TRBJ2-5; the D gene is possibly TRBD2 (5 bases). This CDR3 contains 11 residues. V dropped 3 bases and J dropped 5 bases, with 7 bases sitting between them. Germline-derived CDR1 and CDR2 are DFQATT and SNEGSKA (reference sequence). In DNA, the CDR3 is TGCAGTGCTAGTAGGGAGGAGACCCAGTACTTC. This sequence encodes CSASREETQYF.

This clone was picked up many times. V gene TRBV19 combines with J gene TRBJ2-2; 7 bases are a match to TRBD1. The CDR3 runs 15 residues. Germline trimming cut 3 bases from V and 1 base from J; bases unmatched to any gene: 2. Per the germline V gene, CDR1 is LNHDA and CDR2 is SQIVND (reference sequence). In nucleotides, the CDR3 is TGTGCCAGTAGTATGCGGACAGGGAACACCGGGGAGCTGTTTTTT. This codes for CASSMRTGNTGELFF.

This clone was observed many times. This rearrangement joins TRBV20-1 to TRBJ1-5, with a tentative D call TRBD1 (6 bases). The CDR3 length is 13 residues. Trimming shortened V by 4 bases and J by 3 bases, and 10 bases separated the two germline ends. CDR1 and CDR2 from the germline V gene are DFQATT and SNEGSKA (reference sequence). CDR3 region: CSAIGGINQPQHF. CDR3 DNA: TGCAGTGCTATAGGGGGGATCAATCAGCCCCAGCATTTT.

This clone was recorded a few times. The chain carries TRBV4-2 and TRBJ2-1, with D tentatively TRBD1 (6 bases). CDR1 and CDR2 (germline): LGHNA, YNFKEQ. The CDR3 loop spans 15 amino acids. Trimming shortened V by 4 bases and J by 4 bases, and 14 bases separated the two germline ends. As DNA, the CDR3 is TGTGCCAGCAGCCGGCACAGGGTGGGATACAATGAGCAGTTCTTC. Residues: CASSRHRVGYNEQFF.

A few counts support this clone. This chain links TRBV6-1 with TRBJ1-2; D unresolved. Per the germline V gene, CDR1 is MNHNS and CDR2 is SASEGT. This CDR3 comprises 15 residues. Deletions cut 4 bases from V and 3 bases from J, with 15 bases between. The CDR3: CASSARRGSYYGYTF. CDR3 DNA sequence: TGTGCCAGCAGTGCCCGACGAGGGTCTTACTATGGCTACACCTTC.